Reported below is one TCR beta chain. What it binds is unknown. This sample stems from a study of cytomegalovirus exposure and HLA in healthy donors. Study conclusions and caveats: In a later analysis, TCR beta V- and J-gene trimming showed a link to a missense DCLRE1C variant. Cytomegalovirus-associated TCR beta chains were listed, numbering 164.

This CDR3 is 16 amino acids long. Trimming cost V 0 bases and J 3 bases, with 11 bases left between them. Germline assignment: CDR1 MNHEY and CDR2 SVGAGI. Primers: 60 Vbeta forward and 13 Jbeta reverse. Produced via immunoSEQ multiplex PCR; TCRdb's table is partial and in-frame only. The table lists some 110,000 clones, more than 80% of them singletons. The J gene is TRBJ2-2, the V gene TRBV6-5, with D possibly TRBD2 on 5 matching bases. The source is a man aged 18 to 30 in good health and CMV-seronegative. The sequencing sample was made of PBMCs. CDR3 bases: TGTGCCAGCAGTTACTCCCCGGGATTGCACACCGGGGAGCTGTTTTTT. It codes for CASSYSPGLHTGELFF.